This TCR beta chain was obtained from a study of CD8+ T cells in alopecia areata. As the sequencing template, cDNA was produced by extracting RNA and reverse transcribing it. Assay used: immunoSEQ multiplex PCR; TCRdb lists only in-frame clones, some missing. Found here are around 190,000 clones, 64% of them singletons; the top ten hold 4.2%. This CDR3 comprises 19 residues. With 0 bases clipped from V and 0 bases from J, the junction kept 16 bases outside the gene matches. CDR1 is SQVTM and CDR2 is ANQGSEA in the germline V gene. Treatment specified: oral pan-JAK inhibitor, 5-10 mg twice daily. The sequence was collected from a human donor with alopecia areata. The V gene is TRBV29-1, the J gene TRBJ1-1; 7 bases line up with TRBD1. The source was CD4+ T cells sorted from blood, collected at week 4, from a patient treated with tofacitinib. The CDR3 region is CSVEEYPPPDRALNTEAFF. The CDR3 region has the DNA TGCAGCGTTGAAGAATATCCCCCTCCCGACAGGGCTTTGAACACTGAAGCTTTCTTT.